The 5 T cell receptor beta chains below were found in one sample sequenced in a study of long-term antiretroviral therapy in people with HIV. Samples were assayed with immunoSEQ v3.0 at survey level. Libraries were prepared by immunoSEQ multiplex PCR; TCRdb keeps only in-frame clonotypes and omits some of them. The repertoire holds some 40,000 clones, with roughly 80% as singletons. The specimen comprised unsorted PBMCs, sampled 1.5 years after starting antiretroviral therapy. The receptors stem from a young man with HIV.

The CDR3 DNA reads TGTGCCAGCAGCTTGGGGACTAGCGGATACAATGAGCAGTTCTTC. The encoded protein is CASSLGTSGYNEQFF. The chain carries TRBV11-2 and TRBJ2-1, with 11 bases that match TRBD2. Trimming at V came to 3 bases and at J to 4 bases, leaving 2 bases not matched to a gene. The germline gives CDR1 SGHAT, CDR2 FQNNGV. This CDR3 spans 15 amino acids. Full variable domain (remainder filled in from reference TRBV11-2 and TRBJ2-1): EAGVAQSPRYKIIEKRQSVAFWCNPISGHATLYWYQQILGQGPKLLIQFQNNGVVDDSQLPKDRFSAERLKGVDSTLKIQPAKLEDSAVYLCASSLGTSGYNEQFFGPGTRLTVL.

The CDR3, as DNA: TGCGCCAGCAGCTTGGGACAGGGGGTCATACTAAAGAGCTCTGGGGCCAACGTCCTGACTTTC. Translating it yields CASSLGQGVILKSSGANVLTF. The chain combines TRBV5-1 with TRBJ2-6, with 9 bases fitting TRBD1. From germline, CDR1 is SGHRS and CDR2 YFSETQ. CDR3 length equals 21 residues. Trimming cost V 0 bases and J 0 bases; bases outside gene matches: 13.

This clone was counted only a few times. The rearrangement links TRBV5-4 to TRBJ2-1; D unresolved. This CDR3 region has 13 residues. V was cut by 2 bases and J by 9 bases, with 12 bases left in between. In germline, CDR1 is SGHNT, CDR2 YYREEE (reference sequence). In DNA form, the CDR3 reads TGTGCCAGCAGCTTCCGGTTCCGCGGTGAGCAGTTCTTC. Protein: CASSFRFRGEQFF.

The chain uses TRBV7-9 and TRBJ2-7; D call uncertain. V lost 0 bases, J lost 6 bases, and 6 bases lay in between. The CDR3 extends over 12 amino acids. CDR1 SEHNR and CDR2 FQNEAQ come from the germline V gene (reference sequence). Here the CDR3 DNA reads TGTGCCAGCAGCTTAGCCGTCTCCGAGCAGTACTTC. It codes for CASSLAVSEQYF.

This chain uses TRBV18 with TRBJ1-1, with 9 bases aligning to TRBD1. V trimming: 6 bases; J trimming: 0 bases; junction bases outside the gene matches: 8. Germline V gene sequence: CDR1 KGHSH, CDR2 LQKENI. The CDR3 totals 16 residues. This CDR3 reads CASSQQGATMNTEAFF. DNA of the CDR3: TGTGCCAGCTCGCAACAGGGGGCAACCATGAACACTGAAGCTTTCTTT.